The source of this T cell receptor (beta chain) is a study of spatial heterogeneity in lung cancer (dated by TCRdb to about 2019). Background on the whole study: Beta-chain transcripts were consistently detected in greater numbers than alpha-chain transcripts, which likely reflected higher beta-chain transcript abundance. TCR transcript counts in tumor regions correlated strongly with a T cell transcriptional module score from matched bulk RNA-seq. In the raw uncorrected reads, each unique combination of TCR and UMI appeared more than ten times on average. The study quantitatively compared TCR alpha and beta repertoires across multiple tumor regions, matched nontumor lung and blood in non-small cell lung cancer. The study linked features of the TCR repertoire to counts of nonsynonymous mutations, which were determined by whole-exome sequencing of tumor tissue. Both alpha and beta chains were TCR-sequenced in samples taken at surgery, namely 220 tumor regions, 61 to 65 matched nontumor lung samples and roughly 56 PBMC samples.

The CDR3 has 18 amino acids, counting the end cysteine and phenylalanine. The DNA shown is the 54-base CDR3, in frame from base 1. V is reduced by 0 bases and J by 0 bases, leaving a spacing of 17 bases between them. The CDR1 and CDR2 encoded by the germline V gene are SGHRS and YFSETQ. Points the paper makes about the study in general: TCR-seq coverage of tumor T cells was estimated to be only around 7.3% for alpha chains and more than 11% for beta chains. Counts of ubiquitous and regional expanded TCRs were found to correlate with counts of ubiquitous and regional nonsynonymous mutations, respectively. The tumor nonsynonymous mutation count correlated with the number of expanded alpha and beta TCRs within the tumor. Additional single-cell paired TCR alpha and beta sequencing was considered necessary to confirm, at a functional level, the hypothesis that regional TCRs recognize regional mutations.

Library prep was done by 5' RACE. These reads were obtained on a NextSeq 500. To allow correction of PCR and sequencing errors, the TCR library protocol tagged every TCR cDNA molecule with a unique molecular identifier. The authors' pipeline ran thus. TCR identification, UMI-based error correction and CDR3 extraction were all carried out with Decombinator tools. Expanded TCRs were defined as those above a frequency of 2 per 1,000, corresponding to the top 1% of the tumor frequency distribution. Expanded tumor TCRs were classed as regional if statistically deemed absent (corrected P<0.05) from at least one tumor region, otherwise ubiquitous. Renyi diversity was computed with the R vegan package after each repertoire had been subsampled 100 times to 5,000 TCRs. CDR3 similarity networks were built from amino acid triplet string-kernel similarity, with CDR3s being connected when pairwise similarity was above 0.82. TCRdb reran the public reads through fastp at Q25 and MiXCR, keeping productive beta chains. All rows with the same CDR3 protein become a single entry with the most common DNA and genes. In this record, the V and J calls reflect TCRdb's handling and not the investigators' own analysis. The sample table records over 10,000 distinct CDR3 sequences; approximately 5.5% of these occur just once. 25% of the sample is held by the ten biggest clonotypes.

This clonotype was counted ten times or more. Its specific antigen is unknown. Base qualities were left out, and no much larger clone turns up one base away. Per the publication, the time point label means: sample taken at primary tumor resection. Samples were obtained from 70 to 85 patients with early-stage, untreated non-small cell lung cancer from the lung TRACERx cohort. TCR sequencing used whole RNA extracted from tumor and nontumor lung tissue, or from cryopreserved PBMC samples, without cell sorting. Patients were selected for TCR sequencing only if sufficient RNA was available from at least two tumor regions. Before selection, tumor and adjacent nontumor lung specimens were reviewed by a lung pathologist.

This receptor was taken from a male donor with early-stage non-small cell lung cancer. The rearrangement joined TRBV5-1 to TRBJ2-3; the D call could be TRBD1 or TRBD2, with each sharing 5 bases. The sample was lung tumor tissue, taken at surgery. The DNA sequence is TGCGCCAGCAGCTTGGGTCCTATCGGGACCCAGAGCACAGATACGCAGTATTTT. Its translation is CASSLGPIGTQSTDTQYF.